Listed below are T cell receptor beta chains from one sample, sequenced in a study of cytomegalovirus exposure and HLA in healthy donors. Clones were read by immunoSEQ multiplex PCR, and TCRdb kept only the in-frame ones, dropping some. Here the sample spans approximately 170,000 clones, just over 75% being singletons. The specimen was PBMCs. Every receptor here comes from a man between 40 and 49 years old in good health and CMV-seronegative. The conserved cysteine and the conserved F or W are not part of the CDR3 here. A row's size may be missing; if present it is once, few, many or a size class.

CDR3 length | J gene | clone size | V gene | CDR3 protein
16 | TRBJ2-6 | . | TRBV5-1 | ASSLTAGARSGANVLT
9 | TRBJ2-1 | . | TRBV20-1 | SADQGNEQF
12 | TRBJ1-4 | . | TRBV5-4 | ASSRENSNEKLF
16 | TRBJ2-3 | . | TRBV28 | ASSPQSSARFYTDTQY
13 | TRBJ1-2 | . | TRBV5-6 | ASSFLSAVSGGYT
13 | TRBJ1-5 | . | TRBV18 | ASSLEQGLGQPQH
15 | TRBJ1-1 | . | TRBV5-4 | ASSSGQGAPLDTEAF
15 | TRBJ2-6 | few | TRBV25-1 | ASSESRGPSGANVLT
12 | TRBJ2-2 | . | TRBV14 | ASSQSRNTGELF
12 | TRBJ1-4 | . | TRBV28 | ASSEGPTNEKLF
14 | TRBJ2-2 | . | TRBV5-1 | ASSSPGLTGPGELF
14 | TRBJ2-2 | . | TRBV29-1 | SASGTSGSITGELF
12 | TRBJ1-2 | . | TRBV6-5 | ASSRQGARYGYT
15 | TRBJ2-7 | . | TRBV7-2 | ASSLRSPSGRLHEQY
14 | TRBJ2-6 | once | TRBV28 | ASSFPSPGQGGVLT
13 | TRBJ2-1 | once | TRBV7-3 | ASSSSGRGVNEQF
14 | TRBJ2-5 | . | TRBV5-1 | ASSLARQGAEETQY
14 | TRBJ2-2 | . | TRBV5-1 | ASSPIGSGTTGELF
11 | TRBJ2-7 | . | TRBV9 | ASSVDGQDEQY
12 | TRBJ2-1 | . | TRBV4-1 | ASSRAGEVNEQF
12 | TRBJ2-7 | . | TRBV18 | ASSPDRFFNEQY
12 | TRBJ2-2 | . | TRBV11-2 | ASSLRLMTGELF
11 | TRBJ2-7 | . | TRBV7-3 | ASSLRGAYEQY
11 | TRBJ1-1 | . | TRBV27 | ASSVQGITEAF
11 | TRBJ1-2 | . | TRBV13 | ASKRDRADGYT
12 | TRBJ2-4 | few | TRBV5-1 | ASSPSLAKNSQY
13 | TRBJ1-5 | . | TRBV7-9 | ASSSGTGSNQPQH
11 | TRBJ1-2 | . | TRBV2 | AAGGVGDYGYT
11 | TRBJ2-5 | . | TRBV7-9 | ASSLGLAETQY
16 | TRBJ2-1 | . | TRBV4-1 | ASSQEPPSGPLSDEQF
12 | TRBJ2-7 | . | TRBV5-1 | ASSLGTETYEQY
12 | TRBJ2-5 | . | TRBV11-2 | ASSFTGPGETQY
11 | TRBJ1-2 | . | TRBV11-2 | ASSFTGVEGYT
13 | TRBJ2-7 | . | TRBV15 | ATSRDRGIDGEQY
13 | TRBJ2-7 | . | TRBV28 | ASSPRTSAGNEQY
13 | TRBJ2-7 | . | TRBV6-5 | ASSFGTGGSYEQY
13 | TRBJ1-4 | . | TRBV6-1 | ATQAVSGTNEKLF
14 | TRBJ1-1 | few | TRBV7-9 | ASSLVEGGLNTEAF
8 | TRBJ1-1 | . | TRBV21-1 | APGWTEAF
11 | TRBJ1-2 | . | TRBV2 | ASILQGNYGYT
12 | TRBJ1-6 | . | TRBV7-8 | ASSSQPGNSPLH
12 | TRBJ2-7 | . | TRBV27 | ASSLRGSTYEQY
13 | TRBJ1-5 | . | TRBV5-1 | ASSLDGGSNQPQH
15 | TRBJ2-1 | . | TRBV7-3 | ASSLGASGRSYNEQF
11 | TRBJ2-5 | . | TRBV7-2 | ASSPRPQETQY
11 | TRBJ1-6 | . | TRBV27 | ASSLGGGSPLH
13 | TRBJ2-2 | few | TRBV5-4 | ASSSGTGSTGELF
15 | TRBJ1-2 | . | TRBV27 | ASSRAPRGQYFYGYT
14 | TRBJ1-1 | few | TRBV7-9 | ASRPRTGGSGTEAF